A selection of T cell receptor beta chains follows, all from one sample in a study of blood T cell repertoires in COVID-19. Sequencing was performed with immunoSEQ multiplex PCR; in TCRdb, only in-frame clones are kept and a portion is missing. This table holds about 200,000 clones, around nine tenths found once. The sample consisted of peripheral blood. These receptors were obtained from a man aged 55 to 70 with acute or convalescent COVID-19. CDR3s include the opening cysteine and the closing phenylalanine or tryptophan. A D gene is named only where the DNA matches it firmly. Size values are once, few and many counts, or a class for expanded clones, and some rows have none.

J gene,clone size,V gene,D gene,CDR3 protein,CDR3 DNA
TRBJ2-7,few,TRBV2,TRBD2,CASSELVAGAEQYF,TGTGCCAGCAGTGAATTAGTAGCGGGGGCCGAGCAGTACTTC
TRBJ2-7,few,TRBV2,NA,CASSGYEEQYF,TGTGCCAGCAGTGGCTATGAAGAGCAGTACTTC
TRBJ2-7,NA,TRBV10-3,NA,CAIRGQGTYEQYF,TGTGCCATCAGGGGTCAGGGGACCTACGAGCAGTACTTC
TRBJ1-6,NA,TRBV28,NA,CASSLGGFYNSPLHF,TGTGCCAGCAGTTTAGGCGGTTTCTATAATTCACCCCTCCACTTT
TRBJ2-7,NA,TRBV10-3,TRBD1,CAISRTGDYEQYF,TGTGCCATCAGTCGGACAGGCGATTACGAGCAGTACTTC
TRBJ1-6,NA,TRBV6-5,TRBD1,CASSFGGQGDSPLHF,TGTGCCAGCAGTTTCGGGGGACAGGGAGATTCACCCCTCCACTTT
TRBJ2-5,NA,TRBV2,TRBD2,CASRERLAGGSETQYF,TGTGCCAGCAGGGAGAGACTAGCGGGGGGTTCCGAGACCCAGTACTTC
TRBJ1-1,NA,TRBV28,TRBD1,CASSSAGGGNTEAFF,TGTGCCAGCAGTTCTGCAGGGGGCGGGAACACTGAAGCTTTCTTT
TRBJ2-7,NA,TRBV5-5,NA,CASREGSASYEQYF,TGTGCCAGCAGGGAGGGCAGCGCCAGCTACGAGCAGTACTTC
TRBJ2-5,NA,TRBV6-5,NA,CASSYSLSGGEETQYF,TGTGCCAGCAGTTATTCCCTCTCGGGGGGCGAAGAGACCCAGTACTTC
TRBJ2-7,NA,TRBV27,TRBD2,CASSSRLAGGLEQYF,TGTGCCAGCAGTTCCCGACTAGCGGGGGGGCTGGAGCAGTACTTC
TRBJ1-2,NA,TRBV27,NA,CASSYREGGNYGYTF,TGTGCCAGCAGTTACAGGGAAGGGGGTAACTATGGCTACACCTTC
TRBJ2-5,NA,TRBV10-3,NA,CAIGVGQIRDQYF,TGTGCCATCGGGGTGGGACAAATCCGGGACCAGTACTTC
TRBJ2-3,NA,TRBV3-1/TRBV3-2,NA,CASSQPSQGPDTQYF,TGTGCCAGCAGCCAACCTTCGCAGGGCCCAGATACGCAGTATTTT
TRBJ1-1,NA,TRBV7-2,NA,CASSLQGRRNTEAFF,TGTGCCAGCAGCTTACAGGGTCGGCGGAACACTGAAGCTTTCTTT
TRBJ1-2,NA,TRBV15,TRBD1,CATSRDRQGYGYTF,TGTGCCACCAGCAGAGATCGACAGGGCTATGGCTACACCTTC
TRBJ2-1,NA,TRBV7-3,NA,CASSLSGGPEQFF,TGTGCCAGCAGCCTCTCCGGGGGGCCCGAGCAGTTCTTC
TRBJ1-2,NA,TRBV4-1,NA,CASSQEGTREILNGYTF,TGCGCCAGCAGCCAAGAGGGTACCAGGGAAATTTTAAATGGCTACACCTTC
TRBJ2-5,NA,TRBV3-1/TRBV3-2,NA,CASSQTLTRGETQYF,TGTGCCAGCAGCCAAACGCTGACTAGAGGAGAGACCCAGTACTTC
TRBJ2-7,NA,TRBV10-3,TRBD1,CAISPSTGTGGVEQYF,TGTGCCATCAGCCCTTCAACCGGGACAGGGGGCGTCGAGCAGTACTTC
TRBJ1-1,NA,TRBV28,TRBD1,CASSLTGELVTTEAFF,TGTGCCAGCAGTTTAACAGGGGAGCTCGTAACCACTGAAGCTTTCTTT
TRBJ1-6,NA,TRBV6-1,NA,CASSEAGAGNSPLHF,TGTGCCAGCAGTGAAGCAGGAGCGGGTAATTCACCCCTCCACTTT
TRBJ2-7,NA,TRBV5-6,TRBD1,CASSLTGTGLVQYF,TGTGCCAGCAGCTTGACCGGGACAGGTCTCGTGCAGTACTTC
TRBJ1-1,NA,TRBV3-1/TRBV3-2,TRBD1,CASSLADRGTEAFF,TGTGCCAGCAGCCTAGCCGACAGGGGAACTGAAGCTTTCTTT
TRBJ2-3,NA,TRBV10-3,TRBD2,CAISEPLAGTQYF,TGTGCCATCAGTGAGCCACTAGCGGGGACGCAGTATTTT
TRBJ1-2,NA,TRBV9,NA,CASSVVLGADSYGYTF,TGTGCCAGCAGCGTAGTTTTGGGGGCAGATAGCTATGGCTACACCTTC
TRBJ2-7,few,TRBV10-1,TRBD2,CASSESGLAGGFDEQYF,TGCGCCAGCAGTGAGTCCGGACTAGCGGGGGGGTTCGACGAGCAGTACTTC
TRBJ1-5,NA,TRBV20-1,TRBD1,CSASPTGQPNQPQHF,TGCAGTGCTAGTCCTACGGGACAGCCCAATCAGCCCCAGCATTTT
TRBJ2-5,NA,TRBV4-3,NA,CASSQQRQETQYF,TGCGCCAGCAGCCAGCAGCGACAAGAGACCCAGTACTTC
TRBJ1-1,once,TRBV10-3,TRBD1,CAISGRGGQAEGTEAFF,TGTGCCATCAGCGGCAGAGGGGGACAGGCGGAGGGCACTGAAGCTTTCTTT
TRBJ1-5,NA,TRBV19,NA,CASTSDFGWQPQHF,TGTGCCAGTACCTCGGACTTTGGGTGGCAGCCCCAGCATTTT
TRBJ2-7,NA,TRBV11-2,TRBD2,CASRRRLAGTYEQYF,TGTGCCAGCAGGAGGAGACTAGCGGGGACCTACGAGCAGTACTTC
TRBJ1-5,once,TRBV12-2,NA,CASRLASREGPNQPQHF,TGTGCAAGTCGCTTAGCCTCAAGGGAGGGTCCCAATCAGCCCCAGCATTTT
TRBJ2-7,NA,TRBV7-3,TRBD1,CASSQTGGAYEQYF,TGTGCCAGCAGCCAGACAGGGGGCGCTTACGAGCAGTACTTC
TRBJ2-1,NA,TRBV14,TRBD2,CASSKRLLAGAGDEQFF,TGTGCCAGCAGCAAACGCCTACTAGCGGGGGCCGGGGATGAGCAGTTCTTC
TRBJ2-3,few,TRBV6-2/TRBV6-3,NA,CASSRDTSPGTDTQYF,TGTGCCAGCAGCCGAGATACGTCCCCTGGCACAGATACGCAGTATTTT
TRBJ2-5,NA,TRBV2,TRBD2,CASSETLAGGGGTQYF,TGTGCCAGCAGTGAAACGCTAGCGGGGGGTGGTGGGACCCAGTACTTC
TRBJ2-5,many,TRBV25-1,TRBD1,CASSEYWGQEQETQYF,TGTGCCAGCAGTGAATACTGGGGACAGGAGCAAGAGACCCAGTACTTC
TRBJ2-1,NA,TRBV6-2/TRBV6-3,NA,CAGSSGVVGGSNEQFF,TGTGCCGGCAGTTCCGGGGTGGTGGGGGGATCCAATGAGCAGTTCTTC
TRBJ2-5,once,TRBV5-1,TRBD1,CASSLVSGTGGETQYF,TGCGCCAGCAGCTTGGTCTCCGGGACAGGGGGTGAGACCCAGTACTTC
TRBJ2-1,NA,TRBV6-1,TRBD1,CASSEDKTGWDEQFF,TGTGCCAGCAGTGAAGATAAGACAGGGTGGGATGAGCAGTTCTTC
TRBJ1-4,NA,TRBV10-3,TRBD1,CAIRGTVGEKLFF,TGTGCCATCCGAGGGACAGTCGGTGAAAAACTGTTTTTT
TRBJ1-1,NA,TRBV5-1,NA,CASSPGGAGGTEAFF,TGCGCCAGCAGCCCGGGGGGGGCTGGGGGCACTGAAGCTTTCTTT
TRBJ1-3,many,TRBV5-4,NA,CASSGPRTAGNTIYF,TGTGCCAGCAGCGGACCCCGGACAGCAGGAAACACCATATATTTT
TRBJ2-7,few,TRBV9,TRBD2,CASSPSGYSYEQYF,TGTGCCAGCAGCCCTAGCGGATACTCCTACGAGCAGTACTTC
TRBJ2-7,NA,TRBV27,TRBD1,CASSGTGGTNYEQYF,TGTGCCAGCAGCGGGACAGGGGGCACTAACTACGAGCAGTACTTC
TRBJ2-3,NA,TRBV6-2/TRBV6-3,NA,CASSYSKGIEGYF,TGTGCCAGCAGTTACTCTAAAGGAATCGAGGGGTATTTT
TRBJ2-7,NA,TRBV6-5,TRBD1,CASKDRPQSYEQYF,TGTGCCAGCAAGGACAGGCCACAATCCTACGAGCAGTACTTC
TRBJ1-1,NA,TRBV11-1,TRBD1,CASSPYGTGEEAFF,TGTGCCAGCAGCCCATACGGGACAGGGGAGGAAGCTTTCTTT
TRBJ2-7,NA,TRBV7-7,TRBD2,CASSPLAGSSYEQYF,TGTGCCAGCAGCCCCCTAGCGGGGAGCTCCTACGAGCAGTACTTC
TRBJ1-4,NA,TRBV4-1,NA,CASSQEGQTGRKLFF,TGCGCCAGCAGCCAAGAGGGGCAGACCGGGCGAAAACTGTTTTTT
TRBJ1-2,NA,TRBV7-2,NA,CASSQFLGGLRGYTF,TGTGCCAGCAGCCAATTCCTGGGGGGACTTCGGGGCTACACCTTC
TRBJ2-2,NA,TRBV4-1,TRBD2,CASSQPGLAGANTGELFF,TGCGCCAGCAGCCAACCGGGACTAGCGGGGGCGAACACCGGGGAGCTGTTTTTT
TRBJ1-3,once,TRBV2,TRBD1,CASRQGSGNTIYF,TGTGCCAGCAGACAGGGGTCGGGAAACACCATATATTTT
TRBJ1-4,NA,TRBV6-5,NA,CASSYQRGLNEKLFF,TGTGCCAGCAGTTACCAAAGGGGTTTAAATGAAAAACTGTTTTTT
TRBJ1-2,NA,TRBV2,NA,CASGTLANYGYTF,TGTGCCAGCGGGACACTAGCTAACTATGGCTACACCTTC